The source of this T cell receptor beta chain is a study of somatic mutations in cytotoxic T cells in rheumatoid arthritis. Profiled with immunoSEQ multiplex PCR; TCRdb holds only in-frame clones, not every one. The sample comprises around 15,000 clones, around 70% of which are singletons, and roughly a tenth rests with the top ten. Trimming removed 0 bases from V and 4 bases from J; junction bases left unmatched: 3. In germline, CDR1 is SGDLS, CDR2 YYNGEE. The CDR3 spans 16 residues. This clonotype was obtained from an adult with rheumatoid arthritis. Material for sequencing was CD8+ T cells sorted from blood. The chain employs TRBV9 and TRBJ2-1; 11 bases map to TRBD2. CDR3 nucleotides: TGTGCCAGCAGCGTAGATAGCGGGGGGGCTTACAATGAGCAGTTCTTC. Its translation: CASSVDSGGAYNEQFF.